These T cell receptor beta chains were read from a single sample in a study of long-term antiretroviral therapy in people with HIV. Assay used: immunoSEQ multiplex PCR; TCRdb lists only in-frame clones, some missing. The table records some 21,000 clones, roughly 80% of them present only once. The material sequenced was unsorted PBMCs, taken 0.2 years after starting antiretroviral therapy. Receptors originate from a woman in her 30s with HIV. Both conserved end residues are part of each CDR3. D genes are given only for firm matches. Clone size is shown for a subset of rows, as once, few, many or a class of expanded clone.

clone size	V gene	J gene	D gene	CDR3 protein	CDR3 DNA
.	TRBV10-3	TRBJ2-1	.	CAIRGAGPGIEEQFF	TGTGCCATCAGGGGGGCCGGGCCAGGGATAGAGGAGCAGTTCTTC
.	TRBV27	TRBJ1-1	.	CASRKRPADTEAFF	TGTGCCAGCAGGAAACGGCCAGCCGACACTGAAGCTTTCTTT
.	TRBV11-2	TRBJ2-7	.	CASSLGLGAYSYEQYF	TGTGCCAGCAGCTTAGGTTTAGGGGCTTACTCCTACGAGCAGTACTTC
.	TRBV6-5	TRBJ1-1	.	CASSYSRGNTEAFF	TGTGCCAGCAGTTACTCCAGGGGGAACACTGAAGCTTTCTTT
.	TRBV5-4	TRBJ2-3	.	CASSRDGTDTQYF	TGTGCCAGCAGCCGGGACGGCACAGATACGCAGTATTTT
.	TRBV29-1	TRBJ1-2	.	CSVASGISPNYGYTF	TGCAGCGTTGCGTCCGGGATATCCCCTAACTATGGCTACACCTTC
.	TRBV4-1	TRBJ1-2	.	CASSGGANYGYTF	TGCGCCAGCAGCGGGGGAGCTAACTATGGCTACACCTTC
.	TRBV14	TRBJ2-3	TRBD2	CASSQAVQGAGFTDTQYF	TGTGCCAGCAGCCAGGCCGTCCAAGGAGCGGGGTTCACAGATACGCAGTATTTT
.	TRBV19	TRBJ1-5	.	CASSIGAYGQPQHF	TGTGCCAGTAGTATAGGAGCTTATGGTCAGCCCCAGCATTTT
.	TRBV18	TRBJ1-1	.	CASSPLGGEDTEAFF	TGTGCCAGCTCGCCTCTCGGGGGCGAGGACACTGAAGCTTTCTTT
.	TRBV19	TRBJ2-2	.	CASSEGGWRELFF	TGTGCCAGTAGTGAGGGGGGTTGGAGGGAGCTGTTTTTT
once	TRBV7-9	TRBJ2-5	.	CASSSPKSVETQYF	TGTGCCAGCAGCTCCCCGAAAAGTGTGGAGACCCAGTACTTC
.	TRBV30	TRBJ1-5	.	CAWEDGGPQHF	TGTGCCTGGGAAGATGGAGGGCCCCAGCATTTT
.	TRBV29-1	TRBJ1-2	TRBD1	CSVAGTGLPNYGYTF	TGCAGCGTTGCCGGGACAGGGTTACCTAACTATGGCTACACCTTC
.	TRBV10-2	TRBJ2-6	.	CASSTTASGANVLTF	TGCGCCAGCAGTACCACAGCCTCTGGGGCCAACGTCCTGACTTTC
.	TRBV4-1	TRBJ1-6	.	CASSQDDRPGPPLHF	TGCGCCAGCAGCCAAGACGACCGGCCGGGCCCACCCCTCCACTTT
.	TRBV7-8	TRBJ1-5	TRBD1	CASSLVRQGGQPQHF	TGTGCCAGCAGCTTAGTACGGCAGGGGGGTCAGCCCCAGCATTTT
.	TRBV19	TRBJ2-3	TRBD1	CASSIFPGQGTDTQYF	TGTGCCAGTAGTATCTTTCCGGGACAGGGAACAGATACGCAGTATTTT
.	TRBV7-8	TRBJ1-3	.	CASSMDTRSSGNTIYF	TGTGCCAGCAGCATGGACACCCGATCCTCTGGAAACACCATATATTTT
.	TRBV18	TRBJ1-2	.	CASSPFQTSTSTGYTF	TGTGCCAGCTCACCGTTCCAGACCTCAACTTCGACCGGCTACACCTTC
.	TRBV14	TRBJ1-5	.	CASSQAVTGPQHF	TGTGCCAGCAGCCAAGCAGTAACCGGGCCCCAGCATTTT
few	TRBV14	TRBJ1-5	.	CASSQGSGVQPQHF	TGTGCCAGCAGCCAGGGATCGGGTGTCCAGCCCCAGCATTTT
.	TRBV19	TRBJ1-1	.	CASDTGSGTEAFF	TGTGCCAGTGATACAGGGTCCGGGACTGAAGCTTTCTTT
.	TRBV5-4	TRBJ1-1	.	CASSLFGGNTEAFF	TGTGCCAGCAGCTTGTTTGGAGGGAACACTGAAGCTTTCTTT
.	TRBV7-3	TRBJ2-2	TRBD1	CASSTGGPRGTGELFF	TGTGCCAGCAGCACAGGGGGACCACGAGGCACCGGGGAGCTGTTTTTT
few	TRBV2	TRBJ2-7	.	CASSPQGYEQYF	TGTGCCAGCAGTCCACAGGGTTACGAGCAGTACTTC
.	TRBV27	TRBJ1-2	.	CASKGGYYGYTF	TGTGCCAGCAAAGGCGGATACTATGGCTACACCTTC
once	TRBV6-6	TRBJ1-1	TRBD1	CASSPKDRVNGEAFF	TGTGCCAGCAGTCCCAAAGACAGGGTCAATGGCGAAGCTTTCTTT
.	TRBV5-1	TRBJ2-2	.	CASSLVTGPTNTGELFF	TGCGCCAGCAGCTTGGTCACAGGGCCTACGAACACCGGGGAGCTGTTTTTT
.	TRBV30	TRBJ1-4	.	CAWSEGQLNEKLFF	TGTGCCTGGAGTGAGGGGCAACTCAATGAAAAACTGTTTTTT
.	TRBV4-1	TRBJ1-1	.	CASSRAGTEFTEAFF	TGCGCCAGCAGCCGGGCCGGGACCGAGTTCACTGAAGCTTTCTTT
.	TRBV6-1	TRBJ1-5	.	CASTGNTGNQPQHF	TGTGCCAGCACGGGCAACACAGGGAATCAGCCCCAGCATTTT
few	TRBV27	TRBJ1-2	TRBD1	CASRVTGGGNYGYTF	TGTGCCAGCAGAGTAACAGGGGGCGGGAACTATGGCTACACCTTC
.	TRBV5-1	TRBJ1-1	.	CASSLVVGGTEAFF	TGCGCCAGCAGCTTGGTCGTGGGCGGCACTGAAGCTTTCTTT
once	TRBV6-5	TRBJ2-2	TRBD2	CASSYLGLGLTGELFF	TGTGCCAGCAGTTACTTGGGACTAGGACTCACCGGGGAGCTGTTTTTT
.	TRBV2	TRBJ2-7	.	CASRQEGEQYF	TGTGCCAGCCGTCAGGAAGGCGAGCAGTACTTC
.	TRBV7-8	TRBJ2-6	.	CASSLAGVGAALSGANVLTF	TGTGCCAGCAGCTTAGCAGGGGTGGGGGCTGCTCTCTCTGGGGCCAACGTCCTGACTTTC
.	TRBV27	TRBJ2-1	.	CASTHYPKRQEYNEQFF	TGTGCCAGCACCCATTATCCTAAACGACAGGAGTACAATGAGCAGTTCTTC
few	TRBV2	TRBJ1-5	TRBD1	CASTWMAGGNEPQHF	TGTGCCAGCACCTGGATGGCAGGGGGGAATGAGCCCCAGCATTTT
.	TRBV10-3	TRBJ2-3	TRBD2	CAISEASGGNTDTQYF	TGTGCCATCAGTGAAGCTAGCGGGGGGAACACAGATACGCAGTATTTT
.	TRBV9	TRBJ1-2	.	CASSVEAAGPGGYTF	TGTGCCAGCAGCGTAGAGGCTGCAGGTCCGGGGGGCTACACCTTC
few	TRBV28	TRBJ1-4	.	CASTSRGKLFF	TGTGCCAGCACCTCCAGGGGCAAACTGTTTTTT
.	TRBV5-6	TRBJ2-7	.	CASSLVGADSPYEQYF	TGTGCCAGCAGCTTGGTCGGGGCGGACTCGCCCTACGAGCAGTACTTC
.	TRBV2	TRBJ1-2	.	CASSEFVRGYTF	TGTGCCAGCAGTGAATTCGTACGGGGCTACACCTTC
.	TRBV6-1	TRBJ1-1	TRBD1	CASRESRGKGTNTEAFF	TGTGCCAGCAGAGAATCCAGGGGGAAAGGAACGAACACTGAAGCTTTCTTT
once	TRBV7-9	TRBJ2-2	.	CASSGRTISGELFF	TGTGCCAGCAGCGGTCGGACAATTAGCGGGGAGCTGTTTTTT
.	TRBV5-1	TRBJ2-5	.	CASSSGQETQYF	TGCGCCAGCAGCTCGGGACAAGAGACCCAGTACTTC
.	TRBV5-1	TRBJ2-7	TRBD1	CASSRGSDRGRPYEQYF	TGCGCCAGCAGCCGGGGGTCAGACAGGGGACGGCCCTACGAGCAGTACTTC
.	TRBV19	TRBJ1-1	TRBD1	CASRTGRNTEAFF	TGTGCCAGTAGGACAGGGAGGAACACTGAAGCTTTCTTT
.	TRBV19	TRBJ1-1	.	CASTDTGKEAFF	TGTGCCAGTACAGACACAGGGAAAGAAGCTTTCTTT
.	TRBV12-1	TRBJ1-6	.	CASSFDDRSSYNSPLHF	TGTGCCAGCAGCTTTGACGACAGGAGCTCCTATAATTCACCCCTCCACTTT
.	TRBV29-1	TRBJ2-5	.	CSVDPGPRGTQYF	TGCAGCGTTGACCCGGGCCCCAGGGGGACCCAGTACTTC
.	TRBV5-1	TRBJ1-1	.	CASRPPGSERAFF	TGCGCCAGCAGACCGCCAGGGTCTGAGCGGGCTTTCTTT
few	TRBV15	TRBJ1-4	.	CATSRDYEKLFF	TGTGCCACCAGCAGAGATTACGAAAAACTGTTTTTT
.	TRBV5-4	TRBJ2-4	.	CASSQDSRLAKNIQYF	TGTGCCAGCAGTCAGGACAGCCGTCTAGCCAAAAACATTCAGTACTTC
.	TRBV6-1	TRBJ2-7	TRBD1	CATRFQGAYEQYF	TGTGCCACCCGTTTCCAGGGGGCGTACGAGCAGTACTTC
.	TRBV11-2	TRBJ2-5	.	CASARPHEETQYF	TGTGCCAGCGCCAGGCCACACGAAGAGACCCAGTACTTC
.	TRBV6-6	TRBJ1-5	.	CASSYARERQPQHF	TGTGCCAGCAGTTACGCACGGGAGCGACAGCCCCAGCATTTT
.	TRBV12-5	TRBJ1-2	.	CASGFGWGYTF	TGTGCTAGTGGTTTTGGGTGGGGCTACACCTTC